The 12 T cell receptor beta chains listed next were all sequenced from one sample in a study of control samples from healthy donors and cancer patients. The assay was immunoSEQ multiplex PCR, and TCRdb's table has in-frame clones only and misses some. This sample has around 55,000 clones, with approximately 89% found just once. Sequencing was carried out using PBMCs. Receptor source: a man in his forties with colorectal cancer.

The chain links TRBV20-1 to TRBJ2-1; 7 positions match TRBD2. V lost 3 bases to trimming and J lost 7 bases; unmatched junction nucleotides: 0. Germline V gene data show CDR1 as DFQATT and CDR2 as SNEGSKA (reference sequence). CDR3 size: 11 residues. The DNA for the CDR3 is TGCAGTGCTAGGCGGGGGAATGAGCAGTTCTTC. It is translated as CSARRGNEQFF.

The CDR3 DNA reads TGTGCCAGCAGTATCGGACTCGACTCCTACAATGAGCAGTTCTTC. Amino acids: CASSIGLDSYNEQFF. The J gene is TRBJ2-1, the V gene TRBV6-5, with D possibly matching TRBD2 (5 bases). V was pared by 5 bases and J by 0 bases, with 11 bases between. CDR3 length: 15 residues. The germline CDR1 and CDR2 sequences are MNHEY and SVGAGI.

The gene calls are TRBV5-1 and TRBJ2-7; 7 bases are a match to TRBD1. V dropped 4 bases and J dropped 1; count of bases not matched to a gene: 8. Per the germline V gene, CDR1 is SGHRS and CDR2 is YFSETQ. The CDR3 consists of 15 residues. The chain's CDR3 is CASSPWDRTSYEQYF. CDR3 bases: TGCGCCAGCAGCCCCTGGGACAGAACGTCCTACGAGCAGTACTTC.

This CDR3 reads CASSVLPPAADTQYF. Here the CDR3 DNA reads TGTGCCAGCAGCGTCTTGCCACCCGCCGCAGATACGCAGTATTTT. This chain uses TRBV7-9 with TRBJ2-3; D is unclear. Trimming pared 5 bases from V and 4 bases from J, leaving 16 bases between. Germline assignment: CDR1 SEHNR and CDR2 FQNEAQ (reference sequence). The CDR3 is made up of 15 amino acids.

This clone was counted only a few times. The chain employs TRBV7-2 and TRBJ2-1, with TRBD2 matching 10 bases. V was pared by 3 bases and J by 7 bases, with 6 bases of the junction left unmatched. Germline loops: CDR1 SGHTA, CDR2 FQGNSA. This CDR3 is built from 15 residues. CDR3 amino acids: CASSFRTSGDNEQFF. For the CDR3, the DNA is TGTGCCAGCAGCTTCCGGACTAGCGGTGATAATGAGCAGTTCTTC.

This clone was observed a single time. J is TRBJ1-1 and V is TRBV27; the D is unclear. This CDR3 spans 13 amino acids. CDR1 and CDR2 (germline): MNHEY, SMNVEV (reference sequence). V lost 7 bases, J lost 1 base, and 10 bases lay in between. CDR3 region: CASTPGPNTEAFF. The CDR3 region has the DNA TGTGCCAGCACCCCGGGCCCGAACACTGAAGCTTTCTTT.

The gene calls are TRBV6-4 and TRBJ2-1; D is unresolved. The V end lost 3 bases, the J end lost 4 bases, and 7 bases lay between the germline ends. The CDR3 loop spans 13 amino acids. Germline CDR1 MRHNA, CDR2 SNTAGT. CDR3 coding DNA: TGTGCCAGCAGTGAATCAGAGTACAATGAGCAGTTCTTC. Residues: CASSESEYNEQFF.

V and J are TRBV7-2 and TRBJ1-1; D might be TRBD1 (5 bases). The CDR3 consists of 17 residues. V shed 3 bases and J shed 4 bases, with 21 bases lying between them. Germline CDR1 and CDR2: SGHTA and FQGNSA. CDR3 sequence (DNA): TGTGCCAGCAGCTTTGGGCGGTGGGGACGCGATCCCACTGAAGCTTTCTTT. Encoded protein: CASSFGRWGRDPTEAFF. The full variable domain, completed using reference TRBV7-2 and TRBJ1-1, is GAGVSQSPSNKVTEKGKDVELRCDPISGHTALYWYRQSLGQGLEFLIYFQGNSAPDKSGLPSDRFSAERTGGSVSTLTIQRTQQEDSAVYLCASSFGRWGRDPTEAFFGQGTRLTVV.

This chain links TRBV9 with TRBJ1-1; TRBD1 agrees at 8 bases. The CDR3 is made up of 13 amino acids. Germline CDR1 SGDLS, CDR2 YYNGEE. J lost 4 bases, V lost 4 bases, and 3 bases had no gene match. The CDR3 spells CASSTGGATEAFF. The CDR3 coding sequence is TGTGCCAGCAGCACAGGGGGTGCCACTGAAGCTTTCTTT.

The genes are TRBV29-1 and TRBJ2-4; D perhaps matches TRBD1 (5 bases). Trimming cost V 4 bases and J 0 bases, with 10 bases left between them. Looked up from germline, CDR1 is SQVTM and CDR2 is ANQGSEA. The CDR3 runs to 14 residues. The CDR3 region has the DNA TGCAGCGTTGGGACAACTCGAGCCAAAAACATTCAGTACTTC. Protein: CSVGTTRAKNIQYF.

V usage is TRBV6-5 and J usage is TRBJ1-1; D unclear. V lost 7 bases and J 0 bases, leaving 9 bases between the germline ends. This CDR3 spans 13 amino acids. Per the germline V gene, CDR1 is MNHEY and CDR2 is SVGAGI. CDR3 sequence reads: CASTGLLNTEAFF. Written as DNA, the CDR3 is TGTGCCAGCACAGGACTGCTGAACACTGAAGCTTTCTTT.

The chain links TRBV7-3 to TRBJ2-1; possible D gene TRBD2, 6 bases. The CDR3 contains 14 residues. Between the trimmed V and J ends, which lost 4 bases and 3 bases, there was a span of 10 bases. Germline V gene data show CDR1 as SGHTA and CDR2 as FQGTGA. The CDR3 DNA follows: TGTGCCAGCAGCTCCGGGACTGGCTACAATGAGCAGTTCTTC. Translation: CASSSGTGYNEQFF.